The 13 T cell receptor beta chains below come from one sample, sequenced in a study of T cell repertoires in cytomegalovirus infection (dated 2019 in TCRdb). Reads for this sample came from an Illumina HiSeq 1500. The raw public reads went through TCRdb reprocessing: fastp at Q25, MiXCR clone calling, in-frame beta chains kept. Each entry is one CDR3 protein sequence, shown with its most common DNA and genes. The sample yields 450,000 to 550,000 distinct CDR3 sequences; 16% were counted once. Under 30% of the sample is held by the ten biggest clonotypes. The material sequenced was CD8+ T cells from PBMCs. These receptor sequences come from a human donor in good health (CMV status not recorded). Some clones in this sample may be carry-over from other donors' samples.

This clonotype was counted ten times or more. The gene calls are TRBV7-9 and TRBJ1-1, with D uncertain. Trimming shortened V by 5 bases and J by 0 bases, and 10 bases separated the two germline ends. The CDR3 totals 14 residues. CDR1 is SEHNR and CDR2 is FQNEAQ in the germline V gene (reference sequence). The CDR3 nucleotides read TGTGCCAGCAGCCTACCGCGTATGAACACTGAAGCTTTCTTT. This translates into CASSLPRMNTEAFF.

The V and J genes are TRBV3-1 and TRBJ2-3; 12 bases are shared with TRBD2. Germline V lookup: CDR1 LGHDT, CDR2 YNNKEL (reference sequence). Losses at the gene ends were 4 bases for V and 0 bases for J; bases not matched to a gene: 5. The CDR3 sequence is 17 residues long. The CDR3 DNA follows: TGTGCCAGCAGCCGGACTAGCGGGATCTTAAGCACAGATACGCAGTATTTT. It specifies CASSRTSGILSTDTQYF.

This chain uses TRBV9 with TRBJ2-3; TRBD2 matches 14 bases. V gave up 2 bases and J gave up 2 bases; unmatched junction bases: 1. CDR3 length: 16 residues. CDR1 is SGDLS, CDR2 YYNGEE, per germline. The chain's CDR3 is CASSVGLAGATDTQYF. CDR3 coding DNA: TGTGCCAGCAGCGTGGGACTAGCGGGGGCCACAGATACGCAGTATTTT.

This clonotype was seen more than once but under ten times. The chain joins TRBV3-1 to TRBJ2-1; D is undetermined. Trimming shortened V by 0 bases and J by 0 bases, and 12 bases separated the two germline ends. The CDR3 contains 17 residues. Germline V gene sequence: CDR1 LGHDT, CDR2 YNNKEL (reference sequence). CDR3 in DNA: TGTGCCAGCAGCCAAGATCCCTCGACCCTCTCCTACAATGAGCAGTTCTTC. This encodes CASSQDPSTLSYNEQFF.

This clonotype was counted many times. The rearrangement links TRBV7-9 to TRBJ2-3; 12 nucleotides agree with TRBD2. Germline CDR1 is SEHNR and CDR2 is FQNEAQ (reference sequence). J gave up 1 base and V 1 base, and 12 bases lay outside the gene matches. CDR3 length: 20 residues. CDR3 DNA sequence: TGTGCCAGCAGCTTAGACCTGACTAGCGGGAGTACCATTGGCACAGATACGCAGTATTTT. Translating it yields CASSLDLTSGSTIGTDTQYF.

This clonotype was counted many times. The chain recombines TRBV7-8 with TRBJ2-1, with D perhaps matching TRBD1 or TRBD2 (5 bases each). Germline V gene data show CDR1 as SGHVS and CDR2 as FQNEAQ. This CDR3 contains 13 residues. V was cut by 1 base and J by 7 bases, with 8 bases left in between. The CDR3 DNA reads TGTGCCAGCAGCTTAGAGTGGGGGAATGAGCAGTTCTTC. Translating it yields CASSLEWGNEQFF.

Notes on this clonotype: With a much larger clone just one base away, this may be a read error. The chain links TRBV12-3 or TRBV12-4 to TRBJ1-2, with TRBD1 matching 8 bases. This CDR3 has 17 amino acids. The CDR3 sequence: CASRFGQGRGVDYCYTF. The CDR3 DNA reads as TGTGCCAGCAGGTTCGGACAGGGCCGCGGAGTCGACTATTGCTACACCTTC.

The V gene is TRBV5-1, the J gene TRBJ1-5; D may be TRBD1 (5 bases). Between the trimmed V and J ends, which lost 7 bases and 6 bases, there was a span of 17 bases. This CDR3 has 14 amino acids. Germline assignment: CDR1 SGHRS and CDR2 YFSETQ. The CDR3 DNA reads TGCGCCAGCGCTCGAGGGCAGGGCGGTCAGCCCCAGCATTTT. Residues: CASARGQGGQPQHF. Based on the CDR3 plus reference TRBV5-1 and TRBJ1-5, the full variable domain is KAGVTQTPRYLIKTRGQQVTLSCSPISGHRSVSWYQQTPGQGLQFLFEYFSETQRNKGNFPGRFSGRQFSNSRSEMNVSTLELGDSALYLCASARGQGGQPQHFGDGTRLSIL.

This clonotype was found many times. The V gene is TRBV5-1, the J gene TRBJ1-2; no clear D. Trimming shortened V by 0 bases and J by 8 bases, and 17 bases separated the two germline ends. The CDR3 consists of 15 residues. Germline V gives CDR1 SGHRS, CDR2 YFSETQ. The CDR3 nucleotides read TGCGCCAGCAGCTTGGCCCCACGGCAGCTTGACGGCTACACCTTC. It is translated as CASSLAPRQLDGYTF.

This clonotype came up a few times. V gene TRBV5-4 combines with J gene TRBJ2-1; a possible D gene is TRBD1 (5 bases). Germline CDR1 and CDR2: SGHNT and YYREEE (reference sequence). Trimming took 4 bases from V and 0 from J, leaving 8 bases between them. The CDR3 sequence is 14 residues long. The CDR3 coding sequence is TGTGCCAGCAGCAAAGGGGACTCCTACAATGAGCAGTTCTTC. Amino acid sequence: CASSKGDSYNEQFF. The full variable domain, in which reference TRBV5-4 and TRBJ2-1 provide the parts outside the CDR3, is ETGVTQSPTHLIKTRGQQVTLRCSSQSGHNTVSWYQQALGQGPQFIFQYYREEENGRGNFPPRFSGLQFPNYSSELNVNALELDDSALYLCASSKGDSYNEQFFGPGTRLTVL.

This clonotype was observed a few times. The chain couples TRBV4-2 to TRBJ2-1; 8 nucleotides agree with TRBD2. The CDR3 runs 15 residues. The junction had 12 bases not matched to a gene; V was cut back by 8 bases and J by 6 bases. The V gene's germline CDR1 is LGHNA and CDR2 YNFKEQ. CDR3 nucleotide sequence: TGTGCCAGCTCAAGGAGCGGGGGCTACCTCAATGAGCAGTTCTTC. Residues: CASSRSGGYLNEQFF.

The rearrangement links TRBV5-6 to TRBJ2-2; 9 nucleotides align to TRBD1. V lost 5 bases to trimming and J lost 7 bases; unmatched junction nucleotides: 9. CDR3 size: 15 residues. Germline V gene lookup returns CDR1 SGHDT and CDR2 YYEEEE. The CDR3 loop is CASRTGTGYIGELFF. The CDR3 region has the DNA TGTGCCAGCAGAACCGGGACAGGGTACATCGGGGAGCTGTTTTTT. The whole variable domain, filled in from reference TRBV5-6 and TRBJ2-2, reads DAGVTQSPTHLIKTRGQQVTLRCSPKSGHDTVSWYQQALGQGPQFIFQYYEEEERQRGNFPDRFSGHQFPNYSSELNVNALLLGDSALYLCASRTGTGYIGELFFGEGSRLTVL.

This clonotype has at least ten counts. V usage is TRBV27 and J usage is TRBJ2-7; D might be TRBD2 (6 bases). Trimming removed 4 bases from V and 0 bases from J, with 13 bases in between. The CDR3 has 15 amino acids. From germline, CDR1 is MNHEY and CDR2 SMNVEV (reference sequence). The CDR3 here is CASSSSGTHSYEQYF. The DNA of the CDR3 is TGTGCCAGCAGTTCCTCCGGGACTCACTCCTACGAGCAGTACTTC.